This T cell receptor (beta chain) was profiled in a study of T cells expressing NK-cell markers. Study details: CD3+CD56+NKG2C+, CD3+CD56+NKG2C- and CD3+CD56-NKG2C+ T cells, once sorted, supplied the TCR beta repertoires. Seven sequenced donors out of eight were HCMV-seropositive, one seronegative.

Findings and caveats of the study: Dominant NKG2C+ clonotype frequencies of roughly 1.0-7.5% of CD8+ T cells were measured in about 6 donors.

TCRdb derives one entry per CDR3 protein from the 5' RACE reads, leaving out DNA. The table lists 500,000 to 600,000 distinct CDR3 sequences, with roughly 3.6% in the top ten. In germline, CDR1 is LNHNV, CDR2 YYDKDF (reference sequence). The length of the CDR3 is 14 residues. Comment on this clonotype: Its antigen is unknown.

The receptor comes from a man between 18 and 35 years old in good health. The rearrangement uses TRBV15 and TRBJ1-4; TCRdb names TRBD1, which stays unverified in the absence of DNA. The sample consisted of blood T cells: a sorted CD56 or NKG2C T cell subset, CD4+ or CD8+ T cells, or bulk PBMC T cells (not recorded which). CDR3 loop: CATSWDRGNEKLFF.